The 32 T cell receptor beta chains presented below share a single source sample, sequenced in a study of long-term antiretroviral therapy in people with HIV. Run at survey level, the immunoSEQ assay was version v3.0. Clones were read by immunoSEQ multiplex PCR, and TCRdb kept only the in-frame ones, dropping some. The sample shows over 20,000 clones, roughly nine tenths of them seen only once. This sample comprised unsorted PBMCs, obtained 1.9 years after starting antiretroviral therapy. These receptors were collected from a woman younger than 45 with HIV.

This chain connects TRBV5-6 to TRBJ1-2; D is ambiguous. Germline CDR1 SGHDT, CDR2 YYEEEE. Trimming shortened V by 5 bases and J by 9 bases, and 20 bases separated the two germline ends. CDR3 length: 14 amino acids. As DNA, the CDR3 is TGTGCCAGCAGGAAAGATATCGATAGTCGGAGCTACACCTTC. Translating it yields CASRKDIDSRSYTF.

A single count supports this clone. The CDR3 sequence: CASSPNVGQGAEAFF. CDR3 nucleotide sequence: TGCGCCAGCAGCCCAAACGTCGGACAGGGGGCTGAAGCTTTCTTT. The gene calls are TRBV5-1 and TRBJ1-1; 10 nucleotides line up with TRBD1. CDR3 length equals 15 residues. The germline V gene encodes CDR1 SGHRS and CDR2 YFSETQ. V was clipped by 4 bases and J by 6 bases; unmatched bases: 9.

The chain has TRBV30 and TRBJ1-1; no firm D call. Germline V lookup: CDR1 GTSNPN, CDR2 SVGIG (reference sequence). V was cut by 2 bases and J by 0 bases, with 10 bases left in between. This CDR3 has 14 residues. CDR3 DNA: TGTGCCTGGAGTATCGGATCTCTGAACACTGAAGCTTTCTTT. Amino acids: CAWSIGSLNTEAFF.

The chain joins TRBV27 to TRBJ1-1; D gene unclear. The CDR3 is 14 residues long. Germline V gene data show CDR1 as MNHEY and CDR2 as SMNVEV (reference sequence). V lost 3 bases and J lost 3, with 11 bases in between. DNA of the CDR3: TGTGCCAGCAGTTTCCGCGGCCCCCACACTGAAGCTTTCTTT. It translates to CASSFRGPHTEAFF.

The chain is built from TRBV6-5 and TRBJ1-1; D perhaps matches TRBD1 (6 bases). The length of the CDR3 is 15 residues. Germline V gives CDR1 MNHEY, CDR2 SVGAGI. The V gene lost 0 bases and the J gene lost 6 bases, with 14 bases spanning the gap. Here the CDR3 reads CASSYSWAGESEAFF. DNA for the CDR3: TGTGCCAGCAGTTACTCGTGGGCAGGGGAGTCTGAAGCTTTCTTT.

The chain combines TRBV29-1 with TRBJ2-5; D is tentatively TRBD1 or TRBD2 (5 bases each). The V end was cut by 3 bases, the J end by 12 bases, with 14 bases between. CDR3 length equals 11 residues. The germline V gene encodes CDR1 SQVTM and CDR2 ANQGSEA. In nucleotides, the CDR3 is TGCAGCGTTGATGGGGGAAGAGCCAAGTACTTC. Its protein is CSVDGGRAKYF. Using reference TRBV29-1 and TRBJ2-5 for the parts outside the CDR3, the full variable domain is SAVISQKPSRDICQRGTSLTIQCQVDSQVTMMFWYRQQPGQSLTLIATANQGSEATYESGFVIDKFPISRPNLTFSTLTVSNMSPEDSSIYLCSVDGGRAKYFGPGTRLLVL.

The chain has TRBV18 and TRBJ1-5, with a weak D call TRBD1 (5 bases). V lost 6 bases and J 6 bases, leaving 18 bases between the germline ends. The CDR3 is 15 amino acids. Germline lookup yields CDR1 KGHSH and CDR2 LQKENI. The CDR3 here is CASSRARDSGQPQHF. The CDR3 DNA reads as TGTGCCAGCTCTCGGGCGAGGGACTCCGGTCAGCCCCAGCATTTT.

V and J are TRBV5-6 and TRBJ1-6, with 8 bases aligning to TRBD1. The CDR3 has 15 residues. Germline V gene sequence: CDR1 SGHDT, CDR2 YYEEEE. The J segment lost 9 bases and the V segment lost 2 bases, leaving 7 bases of the junction unmatched. Here the CDR3 reads CASSLKGTGRSPLHF. CDR3 in DNA: TGTGCCAGCAGCTTAAAGGGGACAGGCCGTTCACCCCTCCACTTT.

V gene TRBV27 combines with J gene TRBJ2-5, with a possible D match to TRBD2 (5 bases). Trimming stripped 7 bases from V and 4 bases from J, with 13 bases between. The germline V gene encodes CDR1 MNHEY and CDR2 SMNVEV (reference sequence). This CDR3 is 13 amino acids long. The CDR3 loop is CASKTPGGETQYF. In nucleotides, the CDR3 is TGTGCCAGCAAGACACCCGGAGGAGAGACCCAGTACTTC.

The V and J genes are TRBV18 and TRBJ2-1, with 9 bases aligning to TRBD1. J gave up 5 bases and V 1 base, and 0 bases lay outside the gene matches. The CDR3 runs 14 residues. CDR1 KGHSH and CDR2 LQKENI come from the germline V gene. CDR3 in amino acids: CASSPRTGDNEQFF. The CDR3 DNA is TGTGCCAGCTCACCACGGACAGGGGACAATGAGCAGTTCTTC.

The chain employs TRBV2 and TRBJ1-1, with D hard to call. Trimming removed 2 bases at V and 6 bases at J, with 10 bases between. The CDR3 contains 13 residues. CDR1 and CDR2 from the germline V gene are SNHLY and FYNNEI. The CDR3 protein is CASSELEVAEAFF. The CDR3 nucleotides are TGTGCCAGCAGTGAATTGGAGGTGGCTGAAGCTTTCTTT.

This sequence joins TRBV11-2 and TRBJ1-1; D not resolved. From germline, CDR1 is SGHAT and CDR2 FQNNGV. The V gene lost 2 bases and the J gene lost 3 bases, with 7 bases spanning the gap. The CDR3 is 13 residues long. In nucleotides, the CDR3 is TGTGCCAGCAGCTTAACGGGCGACACTGAAGCTTTCTTT. Amino acid sequence: CASSLTGDTEAFF.

A few counts support this clone. The chain uses TRBV5-1 and TRBJ1-6; 8 nucleotides agree with TRBD1. CDR3 length equals 15 residues. Germline trimming cut 3 bases from V and 9 bases from J; bases unmatched to any gene: 8. Germline-derived CDR1 and CDR2 are SGHRS and YFSETQ. CDR3 loop: CASSSTGTGTSPLHF. CDR3 nucleotides: TGCGCCAGCAGCTCCACCGGGACAGGAACTTCACCCCTCCACTTT.

V and J are TRBV2 and TRBJ2-7; TRBD1 matches at 11 bases. The CDR3 is made up of 13 amino acids. From germline, CDR1 is SNHLY and CDR2 FYNNEI. The V gene end was trimmed by 6 bases and the J gene end by 5 bases; junction bases not matched to a gene: 3. The CDR3 region has the DNA TGTGCCAGCAGGGGACAGGGGGTGAACGAGCAGTACGTC. Its translation is CASRGQGVNEQYV.

This clone was observed once. This sequence joins TRBV5-1 and TRBJ1-1; D is ambiguous. From germline, CDR1 is SGHRS and CDR2 YFSETQ. V was shortened by 0 bases and J by 3 bases, with 9 bases between the two germline ends. This CDR3 spans 14 amino acids. CDR3 in DNA: TGCGCCAGCAGCTTGGGGGATAAGGACACTGAAGCTTTCTTT. It specifies CASSLGDKDTEAFF.

The rearrangement uses TRBV30 and TRBJ2-3; 9 bases match TRBD2. This CDR3 spans 16 amino acids. The ends lost 6 bases at V and 9 bases at J; junction bases unmatched: 19. CDR1 GTSNPN and CDR2 SVGIG come from the germline V gene (reference sequence). CDR3 residues: CACRRTSAKNSVTQYF. The DNA for the CDR3 is TGTGCCTGCCGCAGGACTAGCGCTAAGAATTCCGTGACGCAGTATTTT.

This chain joins TRBV4-1 and TRBJ1-1, with D possibly being TRBD1 (6 bases). Looked up from germline, CDR1 is MGHRA and CDR2 is YSYEKL. Trimming removed 3 bases from V and 2 bases from J, with 10 bases in between. The CDR3 has 14 amino acids. In nucleotides, the CDR3 is TGCGCCAGCAGCCAGGACAGATTTAACACTGAAGCTTTCTTT. Protein product: CASSQDRFNTEAFF.

The rearrangement joins TRBV28 to TRBJ1-5; maybe TRBD1 (6 bases). Trimming pared 6 bases from V and 7 bases from J, leaving 13 bases between. The germline gives CDR1 MDHEN, CDR2 SYDVKM. The CDR3 is 13 amino acids. The CDR3 DNA reads TGTGCCAGCAGGCAGGGGACCGGGCAGCCCCAGCATTTT. Translation gives CASRQGTGQPQHF.

The chain combines TRBV13 with TRBJ2-3; 7 bases are a match to TRBD1. V dropped 5 bases and J dropped 4; count of bases not matched to a gene: 9. CDR1 PRHDT and CDR2 FYEKMQ come from the germline V gene (reference sequence). CDR3 length: 15 residues. DNA for the CDR3: TGTGCCAGCAGCCCTCTTAACAGGGGCGCAGATACGCAGTATTTT. It encodes CASSPLNRGADTQYF.

This rearrangement joins TRBV19 to TRBJ2-7; 9 bases fit TRBD1. With V trimmed by 5 bases and J by 0 bases, 5 bases remained unmatched. CDR3 length equals 15 residues. The V gene's germline CDR1 is LNHDA and CDR2 SQIVND (reference sequence). CDR3 coding DNA: TGTGCCAGTAGTCGTGGACAGGGGTCCTCCTACGAGCAGTACTTC. It encodes CASSRGQGSSYEQYF.

The CDR3 DNA follows: TGTGCCAGCGGGACTCAAGCGAACACCGGGGAGCTGTTTTTT. Amino acid sequence: CASGTQANTGELFF. The V call is TRBV30, the J call TRBJ2-2, with TRBD2 matching 7 bases. The CDR3 runs 14 residues. Germline V gene data show CDR1 as GTSNPN and CDR2 as SVGIG (reference sequence). V gave up 8 bases and J gave up 0 bases; unmatched junction bases: 6.

The chain employs TRBV14 and TRBJ2-5, with D hard to call. CDR1 is SGHDN, CDR2 FVKESK, per germline. V was shortened by 3 bases and J by 7 bases, with 9 bases between the two germline ends. The CDR3 spans 12 residues. The CDR3 loop reads CASSQSPATQYF. The DNA for the CDR3 is TGTGCCAGCAGCCAGAGCCCTGCGACCCAGTACTTC.

The genes are TRBV6-5 and TRBJ2-5; TRBD2 is a possible D gene (5 bases). Trimming took 6 bases from V and 3 from J, leaving 11 bases between them. Germline CDR1 is MNHEY and CDR2 is SVGAGI. The CDR3 has 13 amino acids. CDR3 sequence reads: CASSRDGKETQYF. CDR3 nucleotides: TGTGCCAGCAGCCGAGACGGGAAAGAGACCCAGTACTTC.

This sequence joins TRBV7-8 and TRBJ1-6; D gene ambiguous. The CDR3 is 15 residues long. The germline V gene has CDR1 SGHVS and CDR2 FQNEAQ. V was shortened by 5 bases and J by 7 bases, with 15 bases between the two germline ends. As DNA, the CDR3 is TGTGCCAGCAGCCTTCGAAGGGTCGGGAATTCACCCCTCCACTTT. Encoded protein: CASSLRRVGNSPLHF.

A single count supports this clone. V gene TRBV2 combines with J gene TRBJ2-3; a possible D gene is TRBD2 (6 bases). V gave up 7 bases and J gave up 5 bases, with 22 bases separating them. The CDR3 runs 16 residues. CDR1 and CDR2 from the germline V gene are SNHLY and FYNNEI. The CDR3: CASTKTRSGFGDTQYF. CDR3 nucleotide sequence: TGTGCCAGCACCAAGACTAGATCAGGTTTTGGAGATACGCAGTATTTT.

The V and J genes are TRBV2 and TRBJ2-5; D remains ambiguous. The ends were cut back, 2 bases at V and 4 bases at J, with 8 bases in the middle. CDR3 length: 13 residues. Germline CDR1 SNHLY, CDR2 FYNNEI. CDR3 loop: CASSEIRTETQYF. CDR3 sequence (DNA): TGTGCCAGCAGTGAAATCCGGACAGAGACCCAGTACTTC.

The rearrangement joins TRBV2 to TRBJ2-3, with D possibly being TRBD2 (6 bases). CDR1 and CDR2 (germline): SNHLY, FYNNEI. The V end lost 6 bases, the J end lost 2 bases, and 12 bases lay between the germline ends. The CDR3 loop spans 14 amino acids. CDR3 loop: CASRAGSTTDTQYF. CDR3 sequence (DNA): TGTGCCAGCAGGGCCGGGAGTACCACAGATACGCAGTATTTT.

The gene calls are TRBV7-6 and TRBJ2-7, with D tentatively TRBD2 (5 bases). The CDR3 totals 13 residues. CDR1 is SGHVS, CDR2 FNYEAQ, per germline. The germline V and J ends were trimmed by 5 bases and 0 bases, with 8 bases remaining between them. The CDR3 coding sequence is TGTGCCAGCAGCGGGGAGAGCTCCTACGAGCAGTACTTC. Residues: CASSGESSYEQYF.

The chain couples TRBV19 to TRBJ1-5; 8 bases fit TRBD1. The CDR3 length is 15 residues. The junction had 2 bases not matched to a gene; V was cut back by 3 bases and J by 1 base. Germline values: CDR1 LNHDA, CDR2 SQIVND (reference sequence). The CDR3 loop is CASSIGQGSNQPQHF. The CDR3 region has the DNA TGTGCCAGTAGTATCGGACAGGGAAGCAATCAGCCCCAGCATTTT. The variable domain in full, with the rest retrieved from reference TRBV19 and TRBJ1-5, is DGGITQSPKYLFRKEGQNVTLSCEQNLNHDAMYWYRQDPGQGLRLIYYSQIVNDFQKGDIAEGYSVSREKKESFPLTVTSAQKNPTAFYLCASSIGQGSNQPQHFGDGTRLSIL.

The CDR3 region is CASSLGTQDSLMNTEAFF. The CDR3 region has the DNA TGCGCCAGCAGCTTGGGGACCCAGGATTCCTTGATGAACACTGAAGCTTTCTTT. This chain uses TRBV5-1 with TRBJ1-1, with D uncertain. Germline CDR1 and CDR2: SGHRS and YFSETQ. V shed 0 bases and J shed 0 bases, with 18 bases lying between them. The CDR3 is 18 amino acids.

This chain links TRBV7-9 with TRBJ2-3, with D unclear. CDR1 is SEHNR, CDR2 FQNEAQ, per germline (reference sequence). The CDR3 is 13 residues long. V was shortened by 1 base and J by 6 bases, with 8 bases between the two germline ends. The CDR3 DNA follows: TGTGCCAGCAGCTTAGGTTCACCGGATACGCAGTATTTT. This encodes CASSLGSPDTQYF.

V usage is TRBV30 and J usage is TRBJ2-7; D could derive from TRBD1 or TRBD2 (5 bases each). The CDR3 consists of 13 residues. CDR1 and CDR2 from the germline V gene are GTSNPN and SVGIG (reference sequence). Trimming removed 1 base at V and 5 bases at J, with 12 bases between. The CDR3 loop is CAWSGGRDHEQYF. Here the CDR3 DNA reads TGTGCCTGGAGTGGAGGAAGGGACCACGAGCAGTACTTC.